The TCR beta chain described here comes from a study of identical twins. Study conclusions and caveats: The abundant beta clonotypes from cord blood had fewer insertions, and memory repertoires had none of this. Rather than following the same donors, the conclusions depended on cross-sectional statistical analysis. In zero-insertion analyses, partial confounding could arise from invariant MAIT and iNKT cells.

Template switching added a universal primer site, and cDNA bore unique molecular identifiers. TCRdb independently ran MiXCR on the 5' RACE reads; one entry per CDR3 protein. The sample lists about 530,000 distinct CDR3 sequences, 13% to 15% occurring once. This CDR3 is built from 17 residues. V lost 5 bases and J 0 bases, leaving 19 bases between the germline ends. Germline CDR1 is SGHNT and CDR2 is YENEEA. This clonotype was observed a few times. Its antigen is unknown. The data were also submitted as part of a second study, on yellow fever vaccine responses in identical twins.

The sequenced sample was CD4+ T cells sorted from blood. The clonotype comes from a woman aged 18-35 years in good health. The V call is TRBV11-3, the J call TRBJ1-1; a weak D match, TRBD1 (6 bases). The CDR3 DNA sequence: TGTGCCAGCAGCCAAGCCAAAAAAAACAGGGTGAACACTGAAGCTTTCTTT. Translation gives CASSQAKKNRVNTEAFF.